One T cell receptor (beta chain) is described in this entry. Antigen unknown. Donors ranged from roughly 6 to 90 years old and were healthy Caucasians in Russia. The sample, roughly 9.1 milliliters of peripheral blood, was drawn from each donor. These data come from a study of blood T cells in healthy people across ages. Study-wide findings and caveats: Unsorted PBMCs blocked a conclusive comparison of naive and antigen-experienced cells.

Combining a sample-barcoded 5' primer with a J-beta primer mix, a second PCR ran for roughly 6 to 12 cycles. A template-switch adaptor with 12 random nucleotides tagged each cDNA molecule. From the 5' RACE reads, TCRdb called clonotypes with MiXCR, one entry per CDR3 protein. Here the sample spans 2 million or so distinct CDR3 sequences, roughly 52% being singletons. The CDR3 contains 16 residues. Germline CDR1 SGHDN, CDR2 FVKESK. Trimming removed 4 bases from V and 2 bases from J; junction bases left unmatched: 9. The V and J genes are TRBV14 and TRBJ1-1, with 8 bases lining up with TRBD1. The source material was blood. The TCR originated in a woman aged 40 to 50 in good health. CDR3: CASSPSDRASNTEAFF. In nucleotides, the CDR3 is TGTGCCAGCAGCCCGTCGGACAGGGCCTCCAACACTGAAGCTTTCTTT.